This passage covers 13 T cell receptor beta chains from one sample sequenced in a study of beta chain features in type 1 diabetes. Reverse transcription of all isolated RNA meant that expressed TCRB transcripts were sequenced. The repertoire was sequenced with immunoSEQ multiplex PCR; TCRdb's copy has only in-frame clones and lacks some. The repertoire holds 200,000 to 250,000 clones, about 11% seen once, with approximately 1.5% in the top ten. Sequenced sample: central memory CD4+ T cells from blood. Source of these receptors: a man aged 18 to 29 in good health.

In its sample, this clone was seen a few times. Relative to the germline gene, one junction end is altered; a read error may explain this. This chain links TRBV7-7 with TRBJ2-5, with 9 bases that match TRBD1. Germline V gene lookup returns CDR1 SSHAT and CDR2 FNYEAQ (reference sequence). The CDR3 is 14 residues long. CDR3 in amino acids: CASSLGQGSETQYF. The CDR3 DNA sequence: TGTGCTAGCAGCTTGGGACAGGGTTCGGAGACCCAGTACTTC.

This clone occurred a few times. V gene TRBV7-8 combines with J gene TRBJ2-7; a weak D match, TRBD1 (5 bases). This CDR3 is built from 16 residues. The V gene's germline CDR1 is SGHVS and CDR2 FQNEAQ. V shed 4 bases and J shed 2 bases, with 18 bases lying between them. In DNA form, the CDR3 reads TGTGCCAGCAGCTGGAAGAAGGACAATAGGGCCTACGAGCAGTACTTC. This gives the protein CASSWKKDNRAYEQYF.

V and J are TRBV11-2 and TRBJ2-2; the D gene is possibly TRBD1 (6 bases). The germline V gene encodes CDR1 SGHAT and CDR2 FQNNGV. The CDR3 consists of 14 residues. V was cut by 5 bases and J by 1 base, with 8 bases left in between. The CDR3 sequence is CASSQDRNTGELFF. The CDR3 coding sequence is TGTGCCAGCAGCCAGGACAGGAACACCGGGGAGCTGTTTTTT.

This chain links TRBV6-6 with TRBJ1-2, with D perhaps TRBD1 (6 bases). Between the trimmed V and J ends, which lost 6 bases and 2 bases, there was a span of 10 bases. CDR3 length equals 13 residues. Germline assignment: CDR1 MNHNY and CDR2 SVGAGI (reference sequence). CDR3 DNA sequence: TGTGCCAGCAGACTTGACAGGAACTATGGCTACACCTTC. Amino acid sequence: CASRLDRNYGYTF.

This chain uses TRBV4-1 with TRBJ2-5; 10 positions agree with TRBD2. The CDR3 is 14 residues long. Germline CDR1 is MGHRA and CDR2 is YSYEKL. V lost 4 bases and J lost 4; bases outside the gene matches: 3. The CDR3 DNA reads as TGCGCCAGCAGCCTTTCTAGCGGGGGAGAGACCCAGTACTTC. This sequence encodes CASSLSSGGETQYF.

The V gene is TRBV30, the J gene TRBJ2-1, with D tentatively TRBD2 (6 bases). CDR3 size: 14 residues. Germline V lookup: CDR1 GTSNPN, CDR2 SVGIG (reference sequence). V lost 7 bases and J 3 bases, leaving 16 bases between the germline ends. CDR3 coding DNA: TGTGCCTATCCGACTAGACCCCACTACAATGAGCAGTTCTTC. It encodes CAYPTRPHYNEQFF.

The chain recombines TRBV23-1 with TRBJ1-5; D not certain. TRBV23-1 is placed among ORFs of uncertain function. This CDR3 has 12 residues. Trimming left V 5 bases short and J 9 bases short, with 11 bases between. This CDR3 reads CASSLRVVPQHF. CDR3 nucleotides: TGCGCCAGCAGTTTGAGGGTGGTGCCCCAGCATTTT.

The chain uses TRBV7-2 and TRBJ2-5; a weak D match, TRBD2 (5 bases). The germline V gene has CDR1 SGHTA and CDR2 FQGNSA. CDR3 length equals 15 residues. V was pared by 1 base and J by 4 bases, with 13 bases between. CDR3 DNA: TGTGCCAGCAGCTTAGGGCCAGATCGGGGAGAGACCCAGTACTTC. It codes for CASSLGPDRGETQYF. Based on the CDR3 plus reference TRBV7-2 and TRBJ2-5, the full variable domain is GAGVSQSPSNKVTEKGKDVELRCDPISGHTALYWYRQSLGQGLEFLIYFQGNSAPDKSGLPSDRFSAERTGGSVSTLTIQRTQQEDSAVYLCASSLGPDRGETQYFGPGTRLLVL.

The CDR3 DNA follows: TGTGCCAGCAGCTCCGGGACTAGCGTCAATGAGCAGTTCTTC. Protein product: CASSSGTSVNEQFF. This chain joins TRBV7-9 and TRBJ2-1; 10 positions match TRBD2. V was clipped by 4 bases and J by 6 bases; unmatched bases: 3. The CDR3 extends over 14 amino acids. Germline CDR1 SEHNR, CDR2 FQNEAQ (reference sequence).

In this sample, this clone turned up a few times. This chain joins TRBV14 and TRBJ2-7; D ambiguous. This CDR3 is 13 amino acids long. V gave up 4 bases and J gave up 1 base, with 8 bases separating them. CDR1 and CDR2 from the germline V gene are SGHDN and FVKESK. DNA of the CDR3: TGTGCCAGCAGCCTCCCAGGATCCTACGAGCAGTACTTC. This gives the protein CASSLPGSYEQYF.

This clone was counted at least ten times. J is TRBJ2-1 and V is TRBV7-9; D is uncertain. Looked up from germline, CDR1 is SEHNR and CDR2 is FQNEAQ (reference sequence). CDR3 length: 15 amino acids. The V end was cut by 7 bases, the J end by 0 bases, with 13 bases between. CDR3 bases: TGTGCCAGCACCCCCTACGCGTACTCCTACAATGAGCAGTTCTTC. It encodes CASTPYAYSYNEQFF.

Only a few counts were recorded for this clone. This CDR3 is CAWSVPGGTYEQYF. In nucleotides, the CDR3 is TGTGCCTGGAGTGTACCGGGGGGAACCTACGAGCAGTACTTC. The chain combines TRBV30 with TRBJ2-7; TRBD2 agrees at 7 bases. CDR3 length: 14 residues. V lost 0 bases to trimming and J lost 2 bases; unmatched junction nucleotides: 4. Germline V gene lookup returns CDR1 GTSNPN and CDR2 SVGIG (reference sequence).

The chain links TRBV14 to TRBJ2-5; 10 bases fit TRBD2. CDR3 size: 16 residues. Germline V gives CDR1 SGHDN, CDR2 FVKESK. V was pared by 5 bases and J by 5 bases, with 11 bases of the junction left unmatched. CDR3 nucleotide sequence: TGTGCCAGCAGCGCGTTTAGCGGGAGGTCACGGGAGACCCAGTACTTC. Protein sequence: CASSAFSGRSRETQYF.